What follows describes a single T cell receptor (beta chain). How the authors handled the data: The assay estimated nucleated cells by amplifying reference gene primers. The protocol was immunoSEQ multiplex PCR, while the TCRdb copy is restricted to in-frame clones and leaves out a portion. Clone size and the V and J calls come from that table; the DNA yielded D and trimming. Of about 160,000 clones in the sample, roughly 82% were seen once. These data are taken from a study of blood T cell repertoires in COVID-19. While infection was still active, Seattle patients were enrolled and then followed longitudinally. In germline, CDR1 is SGHTA, CDR2 FQGNSA. The CDR3 length is 15 residues. Deletions cut 6 bases from V and 14 bases from J, with 23 bases between.

The sample was peripheral blood. This receptor was identified in a woman in her forties with COVID-19, enrolled during active disease. The chain combines TRBV7-2 with TRBJ1-6; the D gene is possibly TRBD1 (5 bases). The CDR3 sequence is CASSLSGSGGVTLHF. CDR3 DNA: TGTGCCAGCAGTTTATCGGGATCGGGGGGAGTCACCCTCCACTTT.